This T cell receptor beta chain was found in a study of blood T cell repertoires in COVID-19. Method: immunoSEQ multiplex PCR; TCRdb's copy keeps in-frame clones and lacks some. Of approximately 350,000 clones listed, roughly 84% are singletons. Notes on this clone: Different DNA sequences within this sample yield the same CDR3.

The sequenced sample consisted of PBMCs or T cells enriched from blood (not recorded which). The TCR sequence derives from a woman aged 25 to 39 who had recovered from COVID-19.

In nucleotides, the CDR3 is TGCGCCAGCAGTTTTCTAGCGGGAGACAATGAGCAGTTCTTC. Protein product: CASSFLAGDNEQFF. The chain is built from TRBV5-1 and TRBJ2-1, with 10 bases lining up with TRBD2. After removal of 5 bases from V and 5 bases from J, the junction contained 4 bases not matched to a gene. From germline, CDR1 is SGHRS and CDR2 YFSETQ. There are 14 residues in the CDR3.